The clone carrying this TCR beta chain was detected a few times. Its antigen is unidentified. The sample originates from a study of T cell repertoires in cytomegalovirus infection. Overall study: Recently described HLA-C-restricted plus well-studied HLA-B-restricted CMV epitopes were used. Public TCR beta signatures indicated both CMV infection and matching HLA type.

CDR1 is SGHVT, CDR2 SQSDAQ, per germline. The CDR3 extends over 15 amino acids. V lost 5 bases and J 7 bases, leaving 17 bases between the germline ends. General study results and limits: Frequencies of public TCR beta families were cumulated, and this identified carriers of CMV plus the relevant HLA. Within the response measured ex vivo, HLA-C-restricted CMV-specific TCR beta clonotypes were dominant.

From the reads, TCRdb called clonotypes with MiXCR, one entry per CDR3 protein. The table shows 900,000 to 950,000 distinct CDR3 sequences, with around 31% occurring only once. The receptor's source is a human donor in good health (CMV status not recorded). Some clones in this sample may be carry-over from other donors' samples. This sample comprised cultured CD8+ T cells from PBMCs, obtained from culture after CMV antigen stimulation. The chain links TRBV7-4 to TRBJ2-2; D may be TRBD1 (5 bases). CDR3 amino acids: CASSPATAPVGELFF. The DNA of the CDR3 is TGTGCCAGCAGCCCCGCGACAGCGCCCGTCGGGGAGCTGTTTTTT.